One and the same sample provided the 2 T cell receptor beta chains below, sequenced in a study of control samples from healthy donors and cancer patients. Using immunoSEQ multiplex PCR, the repertoire was profiled, and TCRdb retains in-frame clones only, with some absent. The data hold about 86,000 clones, with roughly nine tenths observed a single time. Material for sequencing was PBMCs. These receptors were obtained from a woman aged 45-65 years with colorectal cancer.

The rearrangement joins TRBV6-5 to TRBJ1-1; 7 nucleotides line up with TRBD1. Germline loops: CDR1 MNHEY, CDR2 SVGAGI. This CDR3 spans 13 amino acids. V was pared by 8 bases and J by 2 bases, with 5 bases of the junction left unmatched. The DNA of the CDR3 is TGTGCCAGCGCCCGGGACAGCAACACTGAAGCTTTCTTT. Residues: CASARDSNTEAFF.

This sequence joins TRBV3-1 (or the pseudogene TRBV3-2) and TRBJ1-1; 8 nucleotides align to TRBD1. Germline V gene lookup returns CDR1 LGHDT and CDR2 YNNKEL (reference sequence). V trimming: 3 bases; J trimming: 11 bases; junction bases outside the gene matches: 14. This CDR3 comprises 15 residues. CDR3 sequence (DNA): TGTGCCAGCAGCCATAGGACAGGGTGGCGAAGGTACGCTTTCTTT. Its translation: CASSHRTGWRRYAFF.